This paragraph covers one T cell receptor beta chain sequence. Its antigen is still unknown. MiXCR was run by TCRdb on the reads, yielding one entry per CDR3 protein. The data hold some 480,000 distinct CDR3 sequences, with around 30% observed a single time. This CDR3 contains 13 residues. In germline, CDR1 is SNHLY, CDR2 FYNNEI. With 9 bases removed from V and 3 bases from J, the gap between germline ends came to 11 bases. This entry is derived from a study of T cell repertoires in cytomegalovirus infection. Study context: The authors used CMV epitopes that were HLA-C-restricted (recently identified) and HLA-B-restricted (well studied). CMV infection together with matching HLA type was indicated by public TCR beta signatures. General study results and limits: HLA-C-restricted, CMV-specific TCR beta clonotypes were dominant ex vivo.

This chain links TRBV2 with TRBJ2-2; D gene unclear. Sequences were derived from cultured PBMCs, sampled from culture after CMV antigen stimulation. This receptor was taken from a human donor in good health (CMV status not recorded). Some clones in this sample may be carry-over from other donors' samples. The CDR3 region has the DNA TGTGCCAGACAAACGATGGACACCGGGGAGCTGTTTTTT. Translation gives CARQTMDTGELFF.